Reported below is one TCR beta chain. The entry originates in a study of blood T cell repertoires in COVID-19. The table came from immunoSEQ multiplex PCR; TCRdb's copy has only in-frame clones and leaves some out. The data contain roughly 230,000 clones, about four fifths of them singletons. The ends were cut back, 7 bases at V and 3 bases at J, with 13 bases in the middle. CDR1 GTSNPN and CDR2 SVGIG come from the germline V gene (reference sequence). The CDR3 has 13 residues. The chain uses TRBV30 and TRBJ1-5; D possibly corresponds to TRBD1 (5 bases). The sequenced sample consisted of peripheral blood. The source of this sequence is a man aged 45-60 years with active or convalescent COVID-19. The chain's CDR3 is CASSRDSNQPQHF. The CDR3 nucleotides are TGTGCCTCCAGCCGGGACTCCAATCAGCCCCAGCATTTT.